The TCR beta chain described here comes from a study of graft-versus-host responses after intestinal transplantation. Overall study: Induction with anti-thymocyte globulin, then tacrolimus and steroids for about 3 years, was given to all recipients.

Note on this clone: Its antigen is not known.

Points from the study as a whole: Patients with graft-donor T cell macrochimerism had high graft-versus-host to host-versus-graft clonal ratios in allografts. Some GvH clones appeared in ileal mucosa or blood before recipient bone marrow.

The assay was immunoSEQ multiplex PCR, and TCRdb's table has in-frame clones only and misses some. The sample yields tens of thousands of clones, 90% to 95% seen once. The receptor was isolated from a human donor who received an intestinal transplant. The starting material was unstimulated CD8+ T cells sorted from spleen or lymph node cells, obtained before intestinal transplant.

The CDR3 nucleotides read TGTGCCAGCAGCTTAACTGGGGGGGCCTCCACTGAAGCTTTCTTT. Its protein product is CASSLTGGASTEAFF. The rearrangement joins TRBV7-9 to TRBJ1-1; a possible D gene is TRBD1 (6 bases). The length of the CDR3 is 15 residues. Germline lookup yields CDR1 SEHNR and CDR2 FQNEAQ (reference sequence). V was trimmed by 2 bases and J by 4 bases, leaving 14 bases between them.